Below are 16 T cell receptor beta chains sequenced from a single sample in a study of OX40 agonist ivuxolimab in advanced cancers. Libraries were prepared by immunoSEQ multiplex PCR; TCRdb keeps only in-frame clonotypes and omits some of them. The sample lists about 45,000 clones, around 90% occurring once. The sequences come from CD4+ or CD8+ T cells sorted from blood, collected in a trial of the OX40 agonist ivuxolimab. The receptors here all came from an adult with an advanced solid tumor such as melanoma, head and neck, liver or kidney cancer.

V gene TRBV5-3 combines with J gene TRBJ1-1, with D possibly matching TRBD1 (5 bases). TRBV5-3 falls under the ORF class, with uncertain function. CDR3 length: 13 amino acids. Between the trimmed V and J ends, which lost 5 bases and 6 bases, there was a span of 14 bases. The CDR3 region has the DNA TGTGCCAGAAGGAAGGGGCCCAGACCTGAAGCTTTCTTT. It yields the protein CARRKGPRPEAFF.

This chain connects TRBV2 to TRBJ2-7, with TRBD2 identical over 8 bases. Germline V lookup: CDR1 SNHLY, CDR2 FYNNEI. The V and J ends lost 6 bases and 0 bases, in that order; junction bases with no gene match: 1. The CDR3 contains 13 residues. The CDR3, as DNA: TGTGCCAGCAGGGGACTAGTCTCCTACGAGCAGTACTTC. Its translation: CASRGLVSYEQYF. Filled out from reference TRBV2 and TRBJ2-7, the complete variable domain reads EPEVTQTPSHQVTQMGQEVILRCVPISNHLYFYWYRQILGQKVEFLVSFYNNEISEKSEIFDDQFSVERPDGSNFTLKIRSTKLEDSAMYFCASRGLVSYEQYFGPGTRLTVT.

The chain recombines TRBV7-9 with TRBJ2-2; 12 nucleotides match TRBD1. The V segment lost 0 bases and the J segment 5 bases; nucleotides outside the gene matches: 4. Germline V gene lookup returns CDR1 SEHNR and CDR2 FQNEAQ (reference sequence). CDR3 length equals 17 residues. CDR3 coding DNA: TGTGCCAGCAGCTTAGCCCGGGACAGGGGGCTTACCGGGGAGCTGTTTTTT. Its translation is CASSLARDRGLTGELFF.

The rearrangement links TRBV6-5 to TRBJ2-7; TRBD2 is a possible D gene (5 bases). Germline-derived CDR1 and CDR2 are MNHEY and SVGAGI. The CDR3 is made up of 12 amino acids. The V and J ends lost 5 bases and 7 bases respectively, with 12 bases between them. The CDR3 DNA sequence: TGTGCCAGCAGTCCTAGCCTGAGGGAGCAGTACTTC. Protein: CASSPSLREQYF.

The chain employs TRBV27 and TRBJ2-7, with no clear D. The germline V gene encodes CDR1 MNHEY and CDR2 SMNVEV (reference sequence). Trimming took off 4 bases at V and 2 bases at J, with 3 bases between the two ends. The CDR3 spans 11 residues. CDR3 sequence: CASSSTYEQYF. DNA for the CDR3: TGTGCCAGCAGTTCAACCTACGAGCAGTACTTC.

The genes are TRBV27 and TRBJ2-7; 8 bases are shared with TRBD2. With V trimmed by 2 bases and J by 6 bases, 6 bases remained unmatched. The CDR3 is 14 amino acids. The germline V gene encodes CDR1 MNHEY and CDR2 SMNVEV (reference sequence). This CDR3 reads CASSLTGGWGEQYF. As DNA, the CDR3 is TGTGCCAGCAGTTTAACGGGAGGGTGGGGCGAGCAGTACTTC.

The chain joins TRBV11-2 to TRBJ2-7; TRBD2 matches at 8 bases. CDR1 and CDR2 (germline): SGHAT, FQNNGV. CDR3 length: 12 residues. The V segment lost 11 bases and the J segment 5 bases; nucleotides outside the gene matches: 8. CDR3 coding DNA: TGTGCCTCCTCGGGACTAGGGGACGAGCAGTACTTC. Translating gives CASSGLGDEQYF.

The chain carries TRBV27 and TRBJ1-1, with TRBD1 identical over 8 bases. With V trimmed by 7 bases and J by 4 bases, 8 bases remained unmatched. Germline V CDR1 and CDR2: MNHEY, SMNVEV (reference sequence). The CDR3 covers 14 residues. CDR3 sequence: CASTQTGGGTEAFF. CDR3 in DNA: TGTGCCAGCACCCAAACAGGGGGTGGCACTGAAGCTTTCTTT.

The chain employs TRBV19 and TRBJ1-5; D remains ambiguous. The V and J ends lost 9 bases and 4 bases respectively, with 13 bases between them. This CDR3 has 13 residues. Germline V gene lookup returns CDR1 LNHDA and CDR2 SQIVND (reference sequence). The CDR3 reads CASESNPNQPQHF. Here the CDR3 DNA reads TGTGCCAGCGAAAGCAACCCTAATCAGCCCCAGCATTTT.

The chain employs TRBV6-1 and TRBJ1-1; D is perhaps TRBD1 (5 bases). This CDR3 is 15 amino acids long. Trimming took off 4 bases at V and 1 base at J, with 13 bases between the two ends. Germline V gene lookup returns CDR1 MNHNS and CDR2 SASEGT. CDR3 loop: CASSASLGRNTEAFF. Written as DNA, the CDR3 is TGTGCCAGCAGTGCTAGCTTGGGGCGGAACACTGAAGCTTTCTTT.

The J gene is TRBJ2-7, the V gene TRBV28; no clear D gene. The CDR3 length is 13 residues. CDR1 and CDR2 from the germline V gene are MDHEN and SYDVKM. V gave up 5 bases and J gave up 1 base, with 9 bases separating them. The CDR3 nucleotides read TGTGCCAGCAGTCAGGACCGTTCCTACGAGCAGTACTTC. It yields the protein CASSQDRSYEQYF.

This clone was recorded once. This chain uses TRBV7-9 with TRBJ2-7; D not resolved. The CDR3 loop spans 14 amino acids. Germline assignment: CDR1 SEHNR and CDR2 FQNEAQ (reference sequence). Deletions cut 7 bases from V and 0 bases from J, with 13 bases between. Written as DNA, the CDR3 is TGTGCCAGCAAGGTGGGCGGAAGCTCCTACGAGCAGTACTTC. Amino acid sequence: CASKVGGSSYEQYF.

The chain has TRBV7-2 and TRBJ2-7, with D maybe TRBD2 (6 bases). The CDR3 totals 14 residues. V lost 1 base and J lost 5, with 12 bases in between. Germline lookup yields CDR1 SGHTA and CDR2 FQGNSA. The CDR3 DNA is TGTGCCAGCAGCTTAGGCCTTTCGGGAGACGAGCAGTACTTC. Protein sequence: CASSLGLSGDEQYF.

The gene calls are TRBV29-1 and TRBJ2-1; maybe TRBD2 (6 bases). This CDR3 has 14 amino acids. In germline, CDR1 is SQVTM, CDR2 ANQGSEA. Trimming shortened V by 6 bases and J by 0 bases, and 12 bases separated the two germline ends. The DNA of the CDR3 is TGCAGCGTGCGGGACTTGAGCTCCTACAATGAGCAGTTCTTC. It is translated as CSVRDLSSYNEQFF.

This chain joins TRBV6-1 and TRBJ2-1; possibly TRBD1 for D (6 bases). Germline V CDR1 and CDR2: MNHNS, SASEGT. This CDR3 comprises 16 residues. Trimming shortened V by 3 bases and J by 7 bases, and 19 bases separated the two germline ends. The chain's CDR3 is CASSEVTGGYKNEQFF. CDR3 bases: TGTGCCAGCAGTGAGGTGACAGGAGGATATAAGAATGAGCAGTTCTTC.

The rearrangement uses TRBV4-1 and TRBJ2-1; 10 bases fit TRBD2. J lost 5 bases, V lost 1 base, and 5 bases had no gene match. The CDR3 runs 16 residues. CDR1 and CDR2 (germline): MGHRA, YSYEKL. The CDR3 nucleotides read TGCGCCAGCAGCCAAGGGACTAGCGGACTCCACAATGAGCAGTTCTTC. Protein sequence: CASSQGTSGLHNEQFF.